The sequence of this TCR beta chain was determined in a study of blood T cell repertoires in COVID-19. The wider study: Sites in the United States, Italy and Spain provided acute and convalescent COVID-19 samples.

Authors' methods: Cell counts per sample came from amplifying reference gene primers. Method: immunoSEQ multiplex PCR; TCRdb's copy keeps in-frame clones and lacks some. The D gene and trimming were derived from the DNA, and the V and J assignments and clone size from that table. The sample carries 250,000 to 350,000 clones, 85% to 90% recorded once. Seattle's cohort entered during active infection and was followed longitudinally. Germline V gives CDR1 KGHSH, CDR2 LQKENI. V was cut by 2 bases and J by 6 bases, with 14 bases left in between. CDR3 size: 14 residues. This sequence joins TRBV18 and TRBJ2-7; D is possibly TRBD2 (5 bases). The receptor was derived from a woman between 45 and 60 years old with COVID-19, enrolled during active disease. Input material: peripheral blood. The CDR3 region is CASSPEGATGEQYF. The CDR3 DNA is TGTGCCAGCTCACCAGAGGGAGCGACGGGCGAGCAGTACTTC.